The clone carrying this T cell receptor (beta chain) was seen repeatedly, ten times or more. The antigen is not known. Germline values: CDR1 DFQATT, CDR2 SNEGSKA (reference sequence). With 1 base removed from V and 3 bases from J, the gap between germline ends came to 10 bases. The CDR3 loop spans 14 amino acids. Per the original methods: Variation in CDR3 across clinicopathological groups served as the basis for constructing a distant-metastasis classifier in papillary thyroid cancer. With MiXCR, TCRdb called clones anew from the PCR reads. The V and J calls reflect TCRdb's pipeline rather than the authors' work. The repertoire has around 53,000 clones, roughly a sixth of them found once; the top ten carry under 3%. Patients had received no treatment of any kind before thyroid surgery. The entry originates in a study of metastatic and nonmetastatic thyroid tumors. The overall study: Blood and tumor or nodule tissue repertoires from malignant and benign thyroid patients were compared. Study outcomes and limitations: Across blood and tumor, TCR beta diversity in malignant thyroid tumors was reportedly significantly higher than in benign nodules.

The clonotype originates from a female donor with papillary thyroid cancer or a benign thyroid nodule (not recorded which). Some clones in this sample may be carry-over from other donors' samples. What was sequenced was blood. This chain links TRBV20-1 with TRBJ2-4; TRBD1 might be the D (6 bases). The CDR3 DNA is TGCAGTGCTAGAGCGGGCAGGGGCAAAAACATTCAGTACTTC. This gives the protein CSARAGRGKNIQYF.